These 22 T cell receptor beta chains originate from one sample sequenced in a study of cytomegalovirus exposure and HLA in healthy donors (dated by TCRdb to the late 2010s). The library was prepared using the immunoSEQ multiplex PCR assay. A mixture of 60 forward primers for TCR Vbeta segments and 13 reverse primers for TCR Jbeta segments was used in the multiplex PCR. TCRdb stores this immuneACCESS table with in-frame sequences only. Part of the clones is absent; in the studies checked, under half of the shortfall reflects unresolved V genes, and no reason is known for the rest. For this sample there are 200,000 or so clones; less than 90% appear just once. Around 0.26% of the sample lies in the top ten. Sequences were obtained from PBMCs. Every receptor here comes from a boy between 5 and 17 years old in good health and CMV-seronegative.

In this sample, this clone turned up a few times. The chain uses TRBV4-1 and TRBJ2-1, with TRBD2 matching over 11 bases. The CDR3 consists of 17 residues. V shed 4 bases and J 8 bases; nucleotides not matched to a gene: 13. Germline lookup yields CDR1 MGHRA and CDR2 YSYEKL. The CDR3 DNA reads as TGCGCCAGCAGCCCCAATAGCGGGAGGGCCTATCAGGATGAGCAGTTCTTC. Translated: CASSPNSGRAYQDEQFF.

The J gene is TRBJ2-7, the V gene TRBV28; tentatively, D is TRBD2 (5 bases). This CDR3 is built from 12 residues. Trimming took 6 bases from V and 4 from J, leaving 10 bases between them. Germline V gene data show CDR1 as MDHEN and CDR2 as SYDVKM. The CDR3 spells CASSSLVYEQYF. CDR3 bases: TGTGCCAGCAGCTCACTAGTATACGAGCAGTACTTC.

The rearrangement uses TRBV19 and TRBJ2-1; D is possibly TRBD1 (5 bases). V lost 5 bases and J lost 1, with 12 bases in between. CDR3 length equals 15 residues. Germline lookup yields CDR1 LNHDA and CDR2 SQIVND (reference sequence). CDR3: CASSPQGGSYNEQFF. The CDR3 coding sequence is TGTGCCAGTAGTCCTCAGGGTGGATCCTACAATGAGCAGTTCTTC.

The count of this clone is one. This sequence joins TRBV6-1 and TRBJ1-5; D not certain. Germline V CDR1 and CDR2: MNHNS, SASEGT. The CDR3 runs 15 residues. The germline V and J ends were trimmed by 3 bases and 2 bases, with 11 bases remaining between them. The CDR3 loop is CASSESVSGNQPQHF. The CDR3 coding sequence is TGTGCCAGCAGTGAGTCGGTGAGCGGCAATCAGCCCCAGCATTTT.

This chain uses TRBV7-3 with TRBJ2-1, with 10 positions matching TRBD2. The ends lost 5 bases at V and 3 bases at J; junction bases unmatched: 4. The V gene's germline CDR1 is SGHTA and CDR2 FQGTGA. The CDR3 is 15 residues long. The CDR3 spells CASSTSGGVYNEQFF. The CDR3 DNA reads TGTGCCAGCAGCACAAGCGGGGGGGTCTACAATGAGCAGTTCTTC.

In DNA, the CDR3 is TGTGCCAGCAGCTTAGTACAGGGGATAGACTATGGCTACACCTTC. Protein sequence: CASSLVQGIDYGYTF. The chain joins TRBV7-2 to TRBJ1-2; 7 positions match TRBD1. With 1 base clipped from V and 3 bases from J, the junction kept 5 bases outside the gene matches. This CDR3 contains 15 residues. Germline loops: CDR1 SGHTA, CDR2 FQGNSA.

The V gene is TRBV28, the J gene TRBJ2-7; the match to TRBD1 covers 7 bases. The germline V gene has CDR1 MDHEN and CDR2 SYDVKM. There are 16 residues in the CDR3. V trimming: 4 bases; J trimming: 3 bases; junction bases outside the gene matches: 12. Written as DNA, the CDR3 is TGTGCCAGCAGTTGGGGTCTGGGACAGAAACTCTACGAGCAGTACTTC. Its protein product is CASSWGLGQKLYEQYF. Supplemented by reference TRBV28 and TRBJ2-7, the full variable domain reads DVKVTQSSRYLVKRTGEKVFLECVQDMDHENMFWYRQDPGLGLRLIYFSYDVKMKEKGDIPEGYSVSREKKERFSLILESASTNQTSMYLCASSWGLGQKLYEQYFGPGTRLTVT.

The chain recombines TRBV12-5 with TRBJ2-7; D gene unclear. The CDR3 extends over 13 amino acids. Trimming took off 4 bases at V and 3 bases at J, with 10 bases between the two ends. Germline V gene data show CDR1 as LGHNT and CDR2 as FRNRAP. DNA for the CDR3: TGTGCTAGTGGTTCGAGTCTGGTCTACGAGCAGTACTTC. This codes for CASGSSLVYEQYF.

This clone was observed a single time. The V gene is TRBV10-2, the J gene TRBJ2-7; 7 nucleotides match TRBD1. The ends lost 6 bases at V and 3 bases at J; junction bases unmatched: 2. This CDR3 has 12 amino acids. CDR1 WSHSY and CDR2 SAAADI come from the germline V gene. CDR3 DNA: TGCGCCAGCAGCGGGACAGTCTACGAGCAGTACTTC. Translated: CASSGTVYEQYF.

This clone was picked up one time. The chain carries TRBV9 and TRBJ1-6; 7 bases are shared with TRBD1. From germline, CDR1 is SGDLS and CDR2 YYNGEE. CDR3 length equals 15 residues. V lost 3 bases to trimming and J lost 8 bases; unmatched junction nucleotides: 8. DNA of the CDR3: TGTGCCAGCAGCGGATACAGGGGAAGCGATTCACCCCTCCACTTT. Protein product: CASSGYRGSDSPLHF.

The chain has TRBV27 and TRBJ2-7; a weak D match, TRBD2 (6 bases). The germline V gene encodes CDR1 MNHEY and CDR2 SMNVEV (reference sequence). V lost 3 bases to trimming and J lost 7 bases, with 16 bases between them. The CDR3 has 14 residues. The DNA for the CDR3 is TGTGCCAGCAGTTTCCCGGGACGGGGAGGTGAGCAGTACTTC. Translated, it gives CASSFPGRGGEQYF.

This chain joins TRBV6-5 and TRBJ1-6, with unresolved D. From germline, CDR1 is MNHEY and CDR2 SVGAGI. The ends were cut back, 3 bases at V and 7 bases at J, with 13 bases in the middle. The CDR3 has 15 amino acids. CDR3 DNA sequence: TGTGCCAGCAGTTATTTCGAGGGAGAAAATTCACCCCTCCACTTT. This codes for CASSYFEGENSPLHF.

The sample holds one count of this clone. The V gene is TRBV15, the J gene TRBJ2-7; a weak D match, TRBD2 (5 bases). Germline CDR1 reads LNHNV; CDR2 reads YYDKDF (reference sequence). There are 18 residues in the CDR3. Trimming removed 0 bases from V and 6 bases from J, with 24 bases in between. The CDR3 sequence is CATSRDSVALVGKVEQYF. The CDR3, as DNA: TGTGCCACCAGCAGAGATTCGGTAGCGCTAGTGGGGAAGGTCGAGCAGTACTTC.

The V call is TRBV23-1, the J call TRBJ2-7; D uncertain. TRBV23-1 carries the ORF label, with uncertain function. The CDR3 extends over 15 amino acids. Trimming left V 5 bases short and J 5 bases short, with 19 bases between. CDR3 residues: CASSTILTHKDEQYF. The CDR3 coding sequence is TGCGCCAGCAGTACGATTTTGACTCATAAAGACGAGCAGTACTTC.

This clone came up once. The J gene is TRBJ2-7, the V gene TRBV5-8; TRBD1 agrees at 8 bases. CDR3 length: 14 residues. CDR1 SGHTS and CDR2 YDEGEE come from the germline V gene. J lost 3 bases, V lost 4 bases, and 6 bases had no gene match. The CDR3 spells CASSPRTGIYEQYF. DNA for the CDR3: TGTGCCAGCAGCCCCCGGACAGGGATCTACGAGCAGTACTTC. The variable domain in full, with the rest retrieved from reference TRBV5-8 and TRBJ2-7, is EAGVTQSPTHLIKTRGQQATLRCSPISGHTSVYWYQQALGLGLQFLLWYDEGEERNRGNFPPRFSGRQFPNYSSELNVNALELEDSALYLCASSPRTGIYEQYFGPGTRLTVT.

This chain uses TRBV28 with TRBJ1-2; D ambiguous. Germline CDR1 reads MDHEN; CDR2 reads SYDVKM. This CDR3 has 15 residues. With 5 bases removed from V and 3 bases from J, the gap between germline ends came to 16 bases. The CDR3 DNA reads TGTGCCAGCAGTGTCCCTCTAGGGAGGGACTATGGCTACACCTTC. This encodes CASSVPLGRDYGYTF.

This chain connects TRBV5-1 to TRBJ1-2; 8 positions agree with TRBD1. The CDR3 has 18 residues. Germline-derived CDR1 and CDR2 are SGHRS and YFSETQ. V shed 1 base and J 2 bases; nucleotides not matched to a gene: 13. The CDR3 loop is CASSLSPDRGSRNYGYTF. The CDR3 DNA reads as TGCGCCAGCAGCTTGAGTCCCGACAGGGGAAGTAGGAACTATGGCTACACCTTC.

The V gene is TRBV29-1, the J gene TRBJ2-2; a possible D gene is TRBD2 (6 bases). The V end was cut by 5 bases, the J end by 4 bases, with 8 bases between. The CDR3 is made up of 12 amino acids. Germline loops: CDR1 SQVTM, CDR2 ANQGSEA. The CDR3 loop reads CSVSSGTGELFF. CDR3 DNA sequence: TGCAGCGTTAGTAGCGGCACCGGGGAGCTGTTTTTT.

The chain is built from TRBV5-1 and TRBJ1-4, with D possibly being TRBD1 (5 bases). Trimming took off 3 bases at V and 7 bases at J, with 19 bases between the two ends. The CDR3 loop spans 16 amino acids. Germline loops: CDR1 SGHRS, CDR2 YFSETQ. The CDR3 DNA reads as TGCGCCAGCAGCTCTGGGCGTTCGTCCAGGGTTGAAAAACTGTTTTTT. Translating gives CASSSGRSSRVEKLFF.

This chain uses TRBV9 with TRBJ2-6, with D unclear. This CDR3 is 14 amino acids long. V lost 4 bases, J lost 4 bases, and 9 bases lay in between. Germline assignment: CDR1 SGDLS and CDR2 YYNGEE. The CDR3 here is CASSPHTGANVLTF. DNA of the CDR3: TGTGCCAGCAGCCCTCACACAGGGGCCAACGTCCTGACTTTC.

This clone came up a few times. The V and J genes are TRBV6-5 and TRBJ2-1, with D perhaps matching TRBD2 (5 bases). Per germline, CDR1 MNHEY and CDR2 SVGAGI. The CDR3 extends over 14 amino acids. Trimming took off 7 bases at V and 1 base at J, with 11 bases between the two ends. The CDR3 loop is CASTTRRSYNEQFF. The CDR3 nucleotides are TGTGCCAGCACAACTAGAAGGTCCTACAATGAGCAGTTCTTC.

This clone appeared a single time. The rearrangement joins TRBV28 to TRBJ2-7; 8 nucleotides agree with TRBD2. The CDR3 has 13 residues. V trimming: 5 bases; J trimming: 5 bases; junction bases outside the gene matches: 5. The germline V gene has CDR1 MDHEN and CDR2 SYDVKM. CDR3 amino acids: CASSLGLADEQYF. In DNA, the CDR3 is TGTGCCAGCAGTCTCGGACTAGCAGACGAGCAGTACTTC.